The clone carrying this TCR beta chain was detected once. The CDR3 is 15 residues long. Germline loops: CDR1 SGHRS, CDR2 YFSETQ. V trimming: 2 bases; J trimming: 3 bases; junction bases outside the gene matches: 4. The sample belongs to a study of T cell changes during pregnancy in multiple sclerosis. Clones were sequenced by immunoSEQ multiplex PCR, and TCRdb holds only the in-frame ones, with some missing. Among about 23,000 clones listed, less than 90% were seen once. The genes are TRBV5-1 and TRBJ1-1; 10 bases line up with TRBD1. Material: CD8+ T cells from peripheral blood mononuclear cells, obtained after pregnancy. The receptor comes from a female donor with multiple sclerosis, enrolled in a pregnancy study. The CDR3 nucleotides are TGCGCCAGCAGCTTCGGACAGGGGGGGGACACTGAAGCTTTCTTT. Translated: CASSFGQGGDTEAFF.